This T cell receptor (beta chain) was sequenced during a study of blood T cell repertoires in COVID-19 (dated by TCRdb to about 2020). Regarding the research as a whole: The collaborator samples originated in the United States, Italy and Spain and spanned the acute and convalescent phases of COVID-19. HLA class I and class II types, where available, came from metadata supplied by the sample provider rather than from assay-based typing. Sample metadata almost always included a de-identified subject ID, COVID-19 status, age in years and sex. The prospective study material was composed of cDNA or gDNA derived from T cells, B-cell-depleted T cells, or PBMCs. The repertoires were released in a freely available public database meant as a resource for research on the immune response to SARS-CoV-2. Deeply sampled blood TCRbeta repertoires from subjects exposed to, actively infected with, or recovered from COVID-19 were included in the dataset. Samples were obtained from the ongoing ImmuneRACE study (first 160 participants) and from over 1,000 subjects provided by 6 global collaborators. General study outcomes and caveats: The quantity of clinical and demographic metadata differed by source and by participant and was supplied without curation.

TCRbeta CDR3 regions were amplified from genomic DNA by means of the immunoSEQ Assay, a bias-controlled multiplex PCR. Processing in the source paper ran as follows. Within the assay, amplification of reference gene primers was used to estimate how many nucleated cells each sample contained. Sequence reads were collapsed and filtered to measure the absolute abundance of every unique TCRbeta CDR3 rearrangement. Productive Simpson clonality was computed per sample as the square root of Simpson's diversity index over productive rearrangements. Not all clones reach the TCRdb copy of this immuneACCESS table, which keeps in-frame sequences only. Checked studies attribute under half of the gap to unresolved V genes and leave the rest unexplained. V, J and clone size derive from that table, while D and trimming were established from the DNA sequence. This sample gives more than 110,000 clones in total; around 89% of them show up just once. Together, the top ten hold about 2.9% of the sample.

Concerning this clone itself: What this receptor recognizes is not known. It has no much larger one-base neighbor in the sample; base qualities were not kept.

The collaborating institutions used their own protocols to collect whole blood in K2EDTA tubes. For TCRbeta analysis, collaborators shipped samples in one of three forms: frozen whole blood, isolated PBMCs, or DNA extracted from either of those sample types. The CDR3 measures 12 amino acids from cysteine to phenylalanine. Only the CDR3 portion is preserved as DNA: 36 bases, with reading frame beginning at the first base. The germline ends are 6 bases apart after V is trimmed by 6 bases and J by 1 base. Input material: peripheral blood. This receptor chain uses TRBV12-3 or TRBV12-4 and TRBJ1-1, with the D gene call left open. The sequence was obtained from a man between 60 and 75 years old with active or convalescent COVID-19. The bases are TGTGCCAGCAGCCGGGGGAACACTGAAGCTTTCTTT. Its product reads: CASSRGNTEAFF.